Listed below are T cell receptor beta chains from one sample, sequenced in a study of molecular identifiers for immune sequencing clone quantification. TCRdb recomputed calls from the PCR reads with MiXCR, one row per CDR3 protein. The sample carries about 640,000 distinct CDR3 sequences, around 20% recorded once. Sequencing used naive CD8+ T cells from blood, with Jurkat cell RNA spiked in. These receptor sequences come from a human donor in good health. Some libraries in this study had Jurkat cell RNA spiked in. Both conserved end residues are part of each CDR3. The D gene is left open where the match is weak. Not every row has a clone size; where given, it reads once, few, many or a size class.

d_gene	j_gene	v_gene	abundance	CDR3aa	CDR3nt
-	TRBJ1-3	TRBV4-3	many	CASSQSRVSSSGNTIYF	TGCGCCAGCAGCCAATCCCGGGTCTCAAGCTCTGGAAACACCATATATTTT
-	TRBJ1-4	TRBV4-3	many	CASSQDGQRPRANEKLFF	TGCGCCAGCAGCCAAGATGGGCAGCGCCCACGAGCTAATGAAAAACTGTTTTTT
TRBD1	TRBJ2-1	TRBV29-1	many	CSALTGDLYNEQFF	TGCAGCGCCCTGACAGGGGACCTCTACAATGAGCAGTTCTTC
-	TRBJ2-3	TRBV3-1	many	CASSHDRKSSTDTQYF	TGTGCCAGCAGCCATGACAGAAAAAGTAGCACAGATACGCAGTATTTT
TRBD2	TRBJ2-1	TRBV12-5	few	CASGTSGSRGNEQFF	TGTGCTAGTGGTACTAGCGGGAGTCGGGGGAATGAGCAGTTCTTC
TRBD2	TRBJ2-7	TRBV5-4	many	CASSLVTSGPYEQYF	TGTGCCAGCAGCTTGGTGACTAGCGGGCCTTACGAGCAGTACTTC
TRBD2	TRBJ2-2	TRBV20-1	few	CSARPRLAGVGELFF	TGCAGTGCTAGACCCCGACTAGCGGGAGTCGGGGAGCTGTTTTTT
TRBD1	TRBJ2-1	TRBV7-9	few	CASSPVTGQGISYNEQFF	TGTGCCAGCAGCCCCGTAACGGGACAGGGGATCTCCTACAATGAGCAGTTCTTC
-	TRBJ1-5	TRBV19	-	CATTLGGLDQPQHF	TGTGCCACTACCTTGGGGGGGTTGGATCAGCCCCAGCATTTT
-	TRBJ2-7	TRBV11-2	-	CASSQFTYEQYF	TGTGCCAGCAGCCAGTTTACCTACGAGCAGTACTTC
-	TRBJ1-1	TRBV28	many	CASSLRGVNTEAFF	TGTGCCAGCAGCTTAAGGGGCGTGAACACTGAAGCTTTCTTT
-	TRBJ2-7	TRBV19	once	CATATGNEQYF	TGTGCCACAGCTACAGGGAACGAGCAGTACTTC
-	TRBJ1-2	TRBV12-3/TRBV12-4	few	CASSFTARVGYTF	TGTGCCAGCAGTTTTACGGCGCGGGTTGGCTACACCTTC
TRBD2	TRBJ2-1	TRBV20-1	many	CSARTSGGLRYNEQFF	TGCAGTGCTAGAACTAGCGGGGGGCTCCGCTACAATGAGCAGTTCTTC
-	TRBJ2-1	TRBV4-3	few	CASSPYDRTVANNEQFF	TGCGCCAGCAGCCCCTACGACAGGACAGTGGCCAACAATGAGCAGTTCTTC
-	TRBJ1-5	TRBV19	many	CASSASGAQPQHF	TGTGCCAGTAGTGCGTCGGGGGCTCAGCCCCAGCATTTT
-	TRBJ1-4	TRBV6-2/TRBV6-3	many	CASSSIWTVEKLFF	TGTGCCAGCAGTTCGATCTGGACAGTGGAAAAACTGTTTTTT
-	TRBJ1-1	TRBV6-2/TRBV6-3	many	CATREQTEAFF	TGTGCCACGCGTGAGCAAACTGAAGCTTTCTTT
TRBD1	TRBJ2-6	TRBV18	-	CASSPSDRGRNSGANVLTF	TGTGCCAGCTCACCCTCGGACAGGGGGCGAAACTCTGGGGCCAACGTCCTGACTTTC
-	TRBJ1-1	TRBV5-1	many	CASSFSRGNTEAFF	TGCGCCAGCAGCTTCAGCAGAGGGAACACTGAAGCTTTCTTT
-	TRBJ1-6	TRBV6-1	few	CASSEWVGRIQNSPLHF	TGTGCCAGCAGTGAATGGGTTGGGCGGATACAAAATTCACCCCTCCACTTT
-	TRBJ2-2	TRBV6-6	-	CASRSLSVPGNTGELFF	TGTGCCAGCAGATCACTTAGCGTTCCTGGAAACACCGGGGAGCTGTTTTTT
-	TRBJ2-7	TRBV30	many	CAWSVRGGEQYF	TGTGCCTGGAGTGTACGTGGGGGAGAGCAGTACTTC
-	TRBJ1-5	TRBV3-1	many	CASSQDGEPQHF	TGTGCCAGCAGCCAAGACGGGGAGCCCCAGCATTTT
-	TRBJ1-5	TRBV4-3	many	CASSPNAGTPSNQPQHF	TGCGCCAGCAGCCCAAATGCCGGGACTCCTAGCAATCAGCCCCAGCATTTT
TRBD2	TRBJ2-2	TRBV11-1	once	CASSHGTSGRGTEELFF	TGTGCCAGCAGCCATGGGACTAGCGGGAGAGGGACCGAGGAGCTGTTTTTT
-	TRBJ2-7	TRBV28	many	CASSPPGTGYEQYF	TGTGCCAGCAGTCCACCCGGGACGGGGTACGAGCAGTACTTC
-	TRBJ2-7	TRBV6-5	many	CASSYMGGGYEQYF	TGTGCCAGCAGTTACATGGGGGGCGGCTACGAGCAGTACTTC
-	TRBJ2-7	TRBV7-9	many	CASSLPGSYEQYF	TGTGCCAGCAGTCTGCCTGGGTCCTACGAGCAGTACTTC
-	TRBJ1-5	TRBV28	many	CASSLDRWTYSNQPQHF	TGTGCCAGCAGTTTAGACAGGTGGACCTATAGCAATCAGCCCCAGCATTTT
-	TRBJ2-7	TRBV4-1	many	CASSPLPGDRQYF	TGCGCCAGCAGCCCTCTGCCGGGGGACCGGCAGTACTTC
-	TRBJ2-3	TRBV21-1	few	CASRRRGRFSPDTQYF	TGTGCCAGCAGACGCAGGGGAAGGTTCTCCCCAGATACGCAGTATTTT
TRBD1	TRBJ2-7	TRBV10-1	many	CASSESGQGYEQYF	TGCGCCAGCAGTGAGTCCGGACAGGGTTACGAGCAGTACTTC
-	TRBJ2-3	TRBV19	few	CASTPDRYTDTQYF	TGTGCCAGTACCCCTGACAGGTACACAGATACGCAGTATTTT
-	TRBJ1-1	TRBV6-2/TRBV6-3	many	CASSFQHRNTEAFF	TGTGCCAGCAGTTTCCAACACCGGAACACTGAAGCTTTCTTT
-	TRBJ2-7	TRBV29-1	-	CSVVVTDRHSYEQYF	TGCAGCGTTGTCGTTACCGACAGGCACTCCTACGAGCAGTACTTC
-	TRBJ2-6	TRBV12-3/TRBV12-4	many	CASSFHRPGTGANVLTF	TGTGCCAGCAGTTTTCATCGCCCCGGGACTGGGGCCAACGTCCTGACTTTC
-	TRBJ2-1	TRBV2	-	CASRLDQGSYNEQFF	TGTGCCAGCAGACTCGACCAAGGCTCCTACAATGAGCAGTTCTTC
-	TRBJ2-1	TRBV28	many	CASQQGPNEQFF	TGTGCCAGCCAACAGGGCCCCAATGAGCAGTTCTTC
TRBD2	TRBJ2-5	TRBV7-9	few	CASSFRGSIPQEIQYF	TGTGCCAGCAGCTTTCGCGGGAGTATTCCCCAAGAGATCCAGTACTTC
-	TRBJ2-5	TRBV27	few	CASSVRWKGETQYF	TGTGCCAGCAGTGTCCGATGGAAGGGAGAGACCCAGTACTTC
TRBD1	TRBJ2-7	TRBV5-6	few	CASSSTGAPYEQYF	TGTGCCAGCAGCTCAACAGGGGCCCCCTACGAGCAGTACTTC
-	TRBJ1-2	TRBV30	many	CAWSVLFGDDYTF	TGTGCCTGGAGTGTACTTTTCGGAGACGACTACACCTTC
-	TRBJ1-6	TRBV5-4	many	CASSAGHNNSPLHF	TGTGCCAGCAGCGCGGGACACAATAATTCACCCCTCCACTTT
TRBD1	TRBJ2-7	TRBV11-3	many	CASSLGQGQDEQYF	TGTGCCAGCAGCTTAGGACAGGGGCAAGACGAGCAGTACTTC
TRBD2	TRBJ2-7	TRBV20-1	few	CSARDWSLAETSYEQYF	TGCAGTGCTAGAGATTGGTCCCTAGCGGAAACCTCCTACGAGCAGTACTTC
TRBD1	TRBJ2-5	TRBV2	few	CASSLGQGEEETQYF	TGTGCCAGCAGTCTGGGACAGGGGGAGGAGGAGACCCAGTACTTC
TRBD1	TRBJ1-6	TRBV28	-	CASSPWDRGARSPLHF	TGTGCCAGCAGTCCCTGGGACAGGGGAGCTAGATCACCCCTCCACTTT
-	TRBJ1-1	TRBV6-5	many	CASSYSWGTEAFF	TGTGCCAGCAGTTACTCATGGGGCACTGAAGCTTTCTTT
TRBD2	TRBJ2-1	TRBV3-1	many	CASSARGTSGADEQFF	TGTGCCAGCAGCGCCCGAGGGACTAGCGGGGCGGATGAGCAGTTCTTC
-	TRBJ1-2	TRBV10-2	-	CASSEVRANYGYTF	TGCGCCAGCAGTGAGGTCAGAGCTAACTATGGCTACACCTTC
-	TRBJ1-1	TRBV14	many	CASSQGSAEAFF	TGTGCCAGCAGCCAAGGATCAGCTGAAGCTTTCTTT
-	TRBJ2-6	TRBV27	-	CASSPIQVSGANVLTF	TGTGCCAGCAGTCCCATACAAGTTTCCGGGGCCAACGTCCTGACTTTC
-	TRBJ1-3	TRBV12-3/TRBV12-4	-	CAGPGNTIYF	TGTGCCGGCCCTGGAAACACCATATATTTT